The clone carrying this TCR beta chain came up many times. These data come from a study of read filtering for tumor transcriptome and immune sequencing. Overall study: R-ISS stage counts were under 10 for I, 16 for II, 7 for III. Transcriptome libraries were built from DNase-treated RNA. IR-seq gave about 4.05 to 11 million TCR reads per sample; RNA-seq gave about 80 to 1,400.

From around 0.4 ug of RNA, a library with molecular barcoded alpha/delta and beta/gamma adaptors was made. TCRdb used MiXCR to reprocess the reads, holding one entry per CDR3 protein. The table has around 140,000 distinct CDR3 sequences, approximately 13% seen once. Sampling of bone marrow took place during active disease in every patient. The TCR originated in a donor at least 40 years old with multiple myeloma. The sample comprised a population of CD138-negative cells sorted from bone marrow.

The CDR3 region is CASSPQGGDEQYF. The DNA of the CDR3 is TGCGCCAGCAGCCCCCAGGGGGGGGACGAGCAGTACTTC. The chain recombines TRBV4-3 with TRBJ2-7; D may correspond to TRBD1 or TRBD2 (7 bases each). Germline V gives CDR1 LGHNA, CDR2 YSLEER. Trimming removed 4 bases from V and 5 bases from J, with 12 bases in between. This CDR3 has 13 residues.